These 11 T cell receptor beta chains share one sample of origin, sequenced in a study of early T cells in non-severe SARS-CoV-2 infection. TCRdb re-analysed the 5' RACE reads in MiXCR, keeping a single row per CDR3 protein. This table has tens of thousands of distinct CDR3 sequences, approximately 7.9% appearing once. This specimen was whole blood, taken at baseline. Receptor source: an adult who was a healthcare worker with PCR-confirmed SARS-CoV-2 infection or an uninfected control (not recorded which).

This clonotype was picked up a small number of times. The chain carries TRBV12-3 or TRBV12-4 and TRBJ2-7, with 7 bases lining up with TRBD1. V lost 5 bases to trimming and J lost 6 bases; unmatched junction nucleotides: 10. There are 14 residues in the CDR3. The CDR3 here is CASSPRTGAVEQYF. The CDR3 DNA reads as TGTGCCAGCAGTCCCCGGACAGGAGCGGTCGAGCAGTACTTC.

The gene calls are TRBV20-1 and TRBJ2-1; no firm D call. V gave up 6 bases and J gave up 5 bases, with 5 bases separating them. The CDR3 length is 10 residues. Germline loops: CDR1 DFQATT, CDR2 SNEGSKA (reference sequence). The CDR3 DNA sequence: TGCAGTGCAATCGACAATGAGCAGTTCTTC. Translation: CSAIDNEQFF.

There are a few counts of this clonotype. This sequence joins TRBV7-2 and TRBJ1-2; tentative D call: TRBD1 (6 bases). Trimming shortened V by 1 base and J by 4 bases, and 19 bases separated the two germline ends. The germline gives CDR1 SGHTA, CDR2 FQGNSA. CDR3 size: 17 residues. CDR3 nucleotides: TGTGCCAGCAGCTTAGTCCCGGTAGCAGGGGAAAGCTATGGCTACACCTTC. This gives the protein CASSLVPVAGESYGYTF.

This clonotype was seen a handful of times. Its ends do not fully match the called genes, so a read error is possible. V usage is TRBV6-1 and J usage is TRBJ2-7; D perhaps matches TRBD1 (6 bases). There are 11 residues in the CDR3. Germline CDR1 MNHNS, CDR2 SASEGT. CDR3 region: CASSGRTAENF. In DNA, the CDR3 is TGTGCCAGCAGTGGCCGGACAGCGGAGAACTTC.

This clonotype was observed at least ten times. The CDR3 spells CASSVEWGVNQPQHF. Here the CDR3 DNA reads TGTGCCAGCAGCGTCGAGTGGGGGGTGAATCAGCCCCAGCATTTT. This chain connects TRBV7-2 to TRBJ1-5; D possibly corresponds to TRBD1 (5 bases). This CDR3 spans 15 amino acids. V was clipped by 5 bases and J by 4 bases, with 15 bases between them. CDR1 and CDR2 (germline): SGHTA, FQGNSA.

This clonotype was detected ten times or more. DNA for the CDR3: TGCGCCAGCAGCCAAGAGGAGGAAAGCACTGAAGCTTTCTTT. It encodes CASSQEEESTEAFF. The genes are TRBV4-1 and TRBJ1-1; D not certain. The CDR3 covers 14 residues. The germline V and J ends were trimmed by 0 bases and 4 bases, with 9 bases remaining between them. Germline V gives CDR1 MGHRA, CDR2 YSYEKL.

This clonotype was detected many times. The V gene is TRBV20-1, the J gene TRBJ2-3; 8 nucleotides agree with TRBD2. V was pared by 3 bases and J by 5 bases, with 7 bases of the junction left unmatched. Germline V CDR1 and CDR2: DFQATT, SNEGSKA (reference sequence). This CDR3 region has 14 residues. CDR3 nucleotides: TGCAGTGCTAGCGGGGGGGCCGGATTAGATACGCAGTATTTT. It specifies CSASGGAGLDTQYF.

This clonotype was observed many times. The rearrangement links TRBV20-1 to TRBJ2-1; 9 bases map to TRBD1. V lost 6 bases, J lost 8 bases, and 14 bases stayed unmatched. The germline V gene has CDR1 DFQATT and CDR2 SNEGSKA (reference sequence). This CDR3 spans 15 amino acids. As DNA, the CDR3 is TGCAGTGCCCGGGCCGGGACAGGGATATACGATGAGCAGTTCTTC. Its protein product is CSARAGTGIYDEQFF.

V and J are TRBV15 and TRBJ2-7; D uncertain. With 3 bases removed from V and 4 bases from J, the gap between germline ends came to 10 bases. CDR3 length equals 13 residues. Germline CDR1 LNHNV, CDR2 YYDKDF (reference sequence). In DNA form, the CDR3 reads TGTGCCACCAGCAGGGCTACGGGTTACGAGCAGTACTTC. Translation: CATSRATGYEQYF.

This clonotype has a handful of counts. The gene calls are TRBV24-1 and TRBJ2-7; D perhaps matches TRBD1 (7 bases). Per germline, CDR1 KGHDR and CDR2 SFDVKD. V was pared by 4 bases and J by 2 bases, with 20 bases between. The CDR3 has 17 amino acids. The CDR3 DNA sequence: TGTGCCACCAGTGACCTTACCGACAGGGAGGTAACCTACGAGCAGTACTTC. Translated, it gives CATSDLTDREVTYEQYF.

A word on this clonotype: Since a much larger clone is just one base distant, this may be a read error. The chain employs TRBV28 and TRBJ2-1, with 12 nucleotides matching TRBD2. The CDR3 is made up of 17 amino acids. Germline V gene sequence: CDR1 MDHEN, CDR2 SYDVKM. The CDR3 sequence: CASSPRLAGDRYNEQIF. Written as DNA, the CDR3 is TGTGCCAGCAGTCCACGACTAGCGGGGGACCGCTACAATGAGCAGATCTTC. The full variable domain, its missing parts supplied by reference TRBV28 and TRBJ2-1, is DVKVTQSSRYLVKRTGEKVFLECVQDMDHENMFWYRQDPGLGLRLIYFSYDVKMKEKGDIPEGYSVSREKKERFSLILESASTNQTSMYLCASSPRLAGDRYNEQIFGPGTRLTVL.